Below are 28 T cell receptor beta chains sequenced from a single sample in a study of T-cell memory formation after mild COVID-19. From the 5' RACE reads, TCRdb called clonotypes with MiXCR, one entry per CDR3 protein. The sample yields nearly 110,000 distinct CDR3 sequences, 9.5% to 15% seen once. The sample was PBMCs or a T cell subset sorted from them (not recorded which). The origin of the receptors is an adult woman who had mild COVID-19 (a few samples of this study predate the infection). Cell type and time point are not known.

This clonotype came up many times. The chain joins TRBV29-1 to TRBJ2-2; D call uncertain. Germline CDR1 SQVTM, CDR2 ANQGSEA. This CDR3 region has 12 residues. Trimming took 4 bases from V and 1 from J, leaving 4 bases between them. CDR3 DNA sequence: TGCAGCGTTGGCCAGAACACCGGGGAGCTGTTTTTT. Translating gives CSVGQNTGELFF.

This clonotype has only a few counts. The chain couples TRBV6-2 or TRBV6-3 to TRBJ2-1, with TRBD2 matching 10 bases. The germline CDR1 and CDR2 sequences are MNHEY and SVGEGT. V trimming: 4 bases; J trimming: 5 bases; junction bases outside the gene matches: 14. There are 18 residues in the CDR3. CDR3 DNA: TGTGCCAGCAGTTTACCCCCTCGTACTAGCGGGGCCCACAATGAGCAGTTCTTC. Translated: CASSLPPRTSGAHNEQFF.

The chain has TRBV7-9 and TRBJ1-1; D unclear. The germline V gene has CDR1 SEHNR and CDR2 FQNEAQ (reference sequence). CDR3 length: 11 amino acids. V was cut by 7 bases and J by 6 bases, with 9 bases left in between. CDR3: CASTAAAEAFF. The CDR3 DNA is TGTGCCAGCACCGCTGCCGCTGAAGCTTTCTTT.

For this clonotype: One base away lies a much larger clone, so this may be a sequencing read error. This chain joins TRBV7-3 and TRBJ2-5; D perhaps matches TRBD1 (6 bases). This CDR3 is built from 15 residues. The germline V gene encodes CDR1 SGHTA and CDR2 FQGTGA. The DNA for the CDR3 is TGTACCAGCAGCCCAGGGGCAGACCCATTTAGCAACCAGTACTTC. Translation: CTSSPGADPFSNQYF. The full variable domain, in which reference TRBV7-3 and TRBJ2-5 provide the parts outside the CDR3, is GAGVSQTPSNKVTEKGKYVELRCDPISGHTALYWYRQSLGQGPEFLIYFQGTGAADDSGLPNDRFFAVRPEGSVSTLKIQRTERGDSAVYLCTSSPGADPFSNQYFGPGTRLLVL.

This clonotype was seen only a few times. V gene TRBV24-1 combines with J gene TRBJ2-2; 9 bases match TRBD2. Germline CDR1 reads KGHDR; CDR2 reads SFDVKD. The CDR3 sequence is 17 residues long. Trimming took 6 bases from V and 0 from J; bases not matched to a gene: 7. The CDR3 DNA is TGTGCCACCAGTTCGTTTGCGGGAGGGACGAACACCGGGGAGCTGTTTTTT. Amino acids: CATSSFAGGTNTGELFF.

The chain recombines TRBV29-1 with TRBJ2-7; tentatively, D is TRBD2 (5 bases). This CDR3 is 13 amino acids long. The V and J ends lost 4 bases and 3 bases respectively, with 13 bases between them. The V gene's germline CDR1 is SQVTM and CDR2 ANQGSEA. CDR3 sequence (DNA): TGCAGCGTTGCGCTTCCGGGGAGCTACGAGCAGTACTTC. Protein: CSVALPGSYEQYF.

V usage is TRBV24-1 and J usage is TRBJ2-2; D uncertain. V was pared by 3 bases and J by 1 base, with 11 bases between. Germline CDR1 KGHDR, CDR2 SFDVKD. CDR3 size: 16 residues. The CDR3 sequence: CATSDRTQVNTGELFF. The DNA of the CDR3 is TGTGCCACCAGTGATCGGACCCAGGTGAACACCGGGGAGCTGTTTTTT.

This clonotype was detected only a few times. Relative to the germline gene, one junction end is altered; a read error may explain this. V usage is TRBV7-7 and J usage is TRBJ1-5; D ambiguous. CDR3 length equals 22 residues. CDR1 and CDR2 from the germline V gene are SSHAT and FNYEAQ (reference sequence). DNA of the CDR3: TGTGCTAGCAGCTTAGGTTCCTTTAGTGGCAACGTCCCGCTTCATAGCAATCAGCCCCAGCATTTT. Translated, it gives CASSLGSFSGNVPLHSNQPQHF.

Here the CDR3 reads CASSQEGRPDNEQFF. In DNA, the CDR3 is TGCGCCAGCAGCCAAGAGGGTCGGCCGGACAATGAGCAGTTCTTC. This chain joins TRBV4-1 and TRBJ2-1; D ambiguous. CDR1 is MGHRA, CDR2 YSYEKL, per germline. The CDR3 has 15 residues. With 0 bases removed from V and 5 bases from J, the gap between germline ends came to 11 bases.

This clonotype was detected once. This chain uses TRBV20-1 with TRBJ2-1; 13 positions match TRBD2. The length of the CDR3 is 12 residues. Germline V gives CDR1 DFQATT, CDR2 SNEGSKA (reference sequence). CDR3 coding DNA: TGCAGAGGGACTAGCGGGGAAAATGAGCAGTTCTTC. It encodes CRGTSGENEQFF.

The rearrangement links TRBV5-1 to TRBJ2-5; the match to TRBD2 covers 9 bases. The CDR3 is 16 amino acids. Trimming took 4 bases from V and 2 from J; bases not matched to a gene: 9. Germline V gene lookup returns CDR1 SGHRS and CDR2 YFSETQ. This CDR3 reads CASSLWTSVGQETQYF. In nucleotides, the CDR3 is TGCGCCAGCAGCCTATGGACTAGCGTGGGACAAGAGACCCAGTACTTC. The full variable domain, completed using reference TRBV5-1 and TRBJ2-5, is KAGVTQTPRYLIKTRGQQVTLSCSPISGHRSVSWYQQTPGQGLQFLFEYFSETQRNKGNFPGRFSGRQFSNSRSEMNVSTLELGDSALYLCASSLWTSVGQETQYFGPGTRLLVL.

The V gene is TRBV7-9, the J gene TRBJ2-2; 8 positions agree with TRBD1. Germline V gene sequence: CDR1 SEHNR, CDR2 FQNEAQ (reference sequence). The CDR3 is made up of 14 amino acids. The trim removed 4 bases at V and 7 bases at J, leaving 5 bases unmatched. CDR3 region: CASSSGQGHGELFF. The DNA for the CDR3 is TGTGCCAGCAGCTCCGGACAGGGACACGGGGAGCTGTTTTTT.

The chain couples TRBV4-3 to TRBJ2-7, with TRBD1 matching over 8 bases. Germline CDR1 and CDR2: LGHNA and YSLEER. V shed 0 bases, J shed 2 bases, and the junction held 6 bases outside the gene matches. This CDR3 has 16 residues. CDR3 sequence: CASSQEPAGGPYEQYF. CDR3 in DNA: TGCGCCAGCAGCCAAGAGCCCGCAGGGGGCCCCTACGAGCAGTACTTC.

The chain couples TRBV9 to TRBJ2-7; no reliable D call. The germline CDR1 and CDR2 sequences are SGDLS and YYNGEE. The CDR3 length is 14 residues. The ends were cut back, 0 bases at V and 3 bases at J, with 10 bases in the middle. The CDR3 sequence is CASSVGVADYEQYF. The CDR3 region has the DNA TGTGCCAGCAGCGTAGGGGTGGCTGACTACGAGCAGTACTTC.

The table lists this clonotype with a few counts. This chain connects TRBV12-3 or TRBV12-4 to TRBJ2-1; D is uncertain. The CDR3 contains 15 residues. With 6 bases removed from V and 6 bases from J, the gap between germline ends came to 18 bases. This CDR3 reads CASRGNRYLRNEQFF. The CDR3 DNA follows: TGTGCCAGCAGAGGCAACAGATACCTTCGCAATGAGCAGTTCTTC.

J is TRBJ2-7 and V is TRBV4-3; 8 bases match TRBD2. CDR1 and CDR2 (germline): LGHNA, YSLEER. The CDR3 is 14 residues long. V trimming: 1 base; J trimming: 3 bases; junction bases outside the gene matches: 2. The CDR3 DNA reads as TGCGCCAGCAGCCAAGGGCGGGAGGACTACGAGCAGTACTTC. Protein: CASSQGREDYEQYF.

The chain has TRBV4-1 and TRBJ1-1; 9 bases match TRBD1. The CDR3 covers 14 residues. The ends lost 4 bases at V and 1 base at J; junction bases unmatched: 1. Per germline, CDR1 MGHRA and CDR2 YSYEKL. The CDR3 reads CASSRTGANTEAFF. For the CDR3, the DNA is TGCGCCAGCAGCCGGACAGGGGCGAACACTGAAGCTTTCTTT.

In DNA, the CDR3 is TGTGCCATCAGTGGTTGGGCAGGGTTGGACTACGAGCAGTACTTC. Its protein product is CAISGWAGLDYEQYF. The chain is built from TRBV10-3 and TRBJ2-7, with D maybe TRBD1 (5 bases). V was shortened by 4 bases and J by 3 bases, with 16 bases between the two germline ends. The CDR3 has 15 amino acids. The germline gives CDR1 ENHRY, CDR2 SYGVKD.

At least ten counts were recorded for this clonotype. CDR3 sequence: CASSPGGPNTEAFF. CDR3 sequence (DNA): TGTGCCAGCAGCCCCGGGGGGCCGAACACTGAAGCTTTCTTT. The chain has TRBV9 and TRBJ1-1, with D possibly TRBD1 on 6 matching bases. The germline V gene has CDR1 SGDLS and CDR2 YYNGEE. This CDR3 is 14 amino acids long. V lost 4 bases to trimming and J lost 1 base, with 11 bases between them.

This rearrangement joins TRBV2 to TRBJ2-3; D may be TRBD2 (6 bases). The ends were cut back, 1 base at V and 4 bases at J, with 9 bases in the middle. This CDR3 is built from 14 residues. Germline CDR1 SNHLY, CDR2 FYNNEI. The CDR3 sequence is CASSEGLASDTQYF. CDR3 nucleotide sequence: TGTGCCAGCAGTGAAGGGCTAGCGTCAGATACGCAGTATTTT.

The chain links TRBV5-1 to TRBJ1-2, with 7 bases identical to TRBD1. The CDR3 has 15 residues. After removal of 4 bases from V and 2 bases from J, the junction contained 8 bases not matched to a gene. Germline CDR1 SGHRS, CDR2 YFSETQ. As DNA, the CDR3 is TGCGCCAGCAGCCCCGCTGGGACAGAGAACTATGGCTACACCTTC. Translation: CASSPAGTENYGYTF.

This chain links TRBV6-5 with TRBJ2-6; D tentatively fits TRBD1 or TRBD2 (7 bases each). Trimming removed 0 bases at V and 2 bases at J, with 23 bases between. Germline CDR1 reads MNHEY; CDR2 reads SVGAGI. The CDR3 runs 21 residues. The CDR3 is CASSYSMGHDREGTGANVLTF. The CDR3 DNA reads as TGTGCCAGCAGTTACTCGATGGGGCATGACAGGGAGGGAACTGGGGCCAACGTCCTGACTTTC.

This clonotype occurred a few times. The chain uses TRBV10-3 and TRBJ2-2; D may match TRBD1 or TRBD2 (5 bases each). The CDR3 has 15 residues. The germline V and J ends were trimmed by 2 bases and 4 bases, with 11 bases remaining between them. The V gene's germline CDR1 is ENHRY and CDR2 SYGVKD. The CDR3 DNA reads TGTGCCATCAGTGAGCGGGGACCGGCCACCGGGGAGCTGTTTTTT. Amino acids: CAISERGPATGELFF.

The genes are TRBV12-3 or TRBV12-4 and TRBJ1-2, with D perhaps matching TRBD1 (5 bases). The V end lost 3 bases, the J end lost 5 bases, and 10 bases lay between the germline ends. This CDR3 comprises 13 residues. The CDR3 region has the DNA TGTGCCAGCAGTTTCGACAGCCTGTATGGCTACACCTTC. This encodes CASSFDSLYGYTF.

This chain joins TRBV11-2 and TRBJ2-1; 7 nucleotides align to TRBD2. CDR3 length: 18 residues. The V segment lost 5 bases and the J segment 5 bases; nucleotides outside the gene matches: 18. Germline V gives CDR1 SGHAT, CDR2 FQNNGV. The CDR3 DNA sequence: TGTGCCAGCAGCCCTCTATACTCGGGGGGTACGACAAACAATGAGCAGTTCTTC. It yields the protein CASSPLYSGGTTNNEQFF.

This clonotype was observed a few times. The chain links TRBV6-5 to TRBJ2-1, with no clear D. CDR3 length: 15 amino acids. Germline V gene data show CDR1 as MNHEY and CDR2 as SVGAGI. V was pared by 2 bases and J by 0 bases, with 8 bases between. The CDR3 nucleotides read TGTGCCAGCAGTTACGACGGTAGCTCCTACAATGAGCAGTTCTTC. It specifies CASSYDGSSYNEQFF.

This clonotype was seen more than once but under ten times. This chain joins TRBV2 and TRBJ2-5; the match to TRBD2 covers 12 bases. V lost 1 base and J lost 3; bases outside the gene matches: 0. The CDR3 consists of 15 residues. Germline assignment: CDR1 SNHLY and CDR2 FYNNEI. The CDR3 DNA reads TGTGCCAGCAGTGAAGGACTAGCGGGGGAAGAGACCCAGTACTTC. This translates into CASSEGLAGEETQYF.

DNA for the CDR3: TGTGCCAGCAGCCAAGGTGGGGGGGTGTACGAGCAGTACTTC. Translated, it gives CASSQGGGVYEQYF. This chain connects TRBV4-2 to TRBJ2-7; TRBD2 matches at 7 bases. The CDR3 sequence is 14 residues long. Trimming removed 1 base from V and 4 bases from J; junction bases left unmatched: 4. CDR1 is LGHNA and CDR2 is YNFKEQ in the germline V gene.